One sample yielded the 25 T cell receptor beta chains listed below, sequenced in a study of metastatic and nonmetastatic thyroid tumors. Every patient underwent thyroid surgery untreated. With MiXCR, TCRdb called clones anew from the PCR reads. The sample has around 23,000 clones; roughly 24% are singletons. Sequencing input: blood. The receptors were sampled from a male donor with papillary thyroid cancer or a benign thyroid nodule (not recorded which). Some clones in this sample may be carry-over from other donors' samples.

This clone was recorded at least ten times. The genes are TRBV15 and TRBJ2-5; 9 bases map to TRBD1. With 9 bases clipped from V and 5 bases from J, the junction kept 7 bases outside the gene matches. This CDR3 region has 13 residues. Per the germline V gene, CDR1 is LNHNV and CDR2 is YYDKDF (reference sequence). The CDR3 coding sequence is TGTGCCACTACAGGGGGCGCCGGGGAGACCCAGTACTTC. It is translated as CATTGGAGETQYF.

J is TRBJ1-1 and V is TRBV7-9; TRBD1 is a possible D gene (5 bases). The ends were cut back, 4 bases at V and 0 bases at J, with 12 bases in the middle. There are 15 residues in the CDR3. The germline V gene encodes CDR1 SEHNR and CDR2 FQNEAQ (reference sequence). The CDR3 protein is CASSYWGRVNTEAFF. The CDR3 DNA follows: TGTGCCAGCAGCTACTGGGGACGGGTGAACACTGAAGCTTTCTTT.

Concerning this clone: One end of the junction varies from germline; a read error may be responsible. The chain carries TRBV6-1 and TRBJ2-3; D might be TRBD2 (6 bases). The CDR3 runs to 15 residues. Germline V gives CDR1 MNHNS, CDR2 SASEGT. The CDR3 DNA reads as TGTGCCAGCAGTGAATTGGCGGGGAGCACATATACGCAGTATTTT. Residues: CASSELAGSTYTQYF.

This clone was recorded many times. This chain connects TRBV11-2 to TRBJ1-5; no clear D gene. CDR1 SGHAT and CDR2 FQNNGV come from the germline V gene. Trimming removed 5 bases at V and 2 bases at J, with 16 bases between. This CDR3 has 16 amino acids. CDR3 sequence reads: CASSPWGGRGNQPQHF. DNA of the CDR3: TGTGCCAGCAGCCCTTGGGGTGGGAGGGGCAATCAGCCCCAGCATTTT.

This clone was detected many times. This clone may be a read error of a much larger clone one base away. V gene TRBV5-1 combines with J gene TRBJ1-4; no firm D call. This CDR3 region has 14 residues. V was trimmed by 0 bases and J by 10 bases, leaving 13 bases between them. Germline loops: CDR1 SGHRS, CDR2 YFSETQ. The CDR3, as DNA: TGCGCCAGCAGCTTGGGGAGGTATGATGGAAAACTGTTTTTT. Amino acids: CASSLGRYDGKLFF.

This clone was observed many times. The CDR3 DNA sequence: TGTGCCAGCAGCCCCGGACAGGGCAAAGAGACCCAGTACTTC. Translated: CASSPGQGKETQYF. The J gene is TRBJ2-5, the V gene TRBV9; 8 bases line up with TRBD1. Germline V gene sequence: CDR1 SGDLS, CDR2 YYNGEE. This CDR3 has 14 amino acids. The V segment lost 4 bases and the J segment 3 bases; nucleotides outside the gene matches: 5.

This clone is labeled medium-sized. This chain joins TRBV28 and TRBJ1-1; the D gene is possibly TRBD1 (5 bases). Germline V lookup: CDR1 MDHEN, CDR2 SYDVKM. With 6 bases removed from V and 2 bases from J, the gap between germline ends came to 19 bases. The CDR3 contains 16 residues. The CDR3 sequence is CASSSLRLGVNTEAFF. The CDR3, as DNA: TGTGCCAGCAGCTCTCTCCGGCTGGGGGTCAACACTGAAGCTTTCTTT. The whole variable domain, filled in from reference TRBV28 and TRBJ1-1, reads DVKVTQSSRYLVKRTGEKVFLECVQDMDHENMFWYRQDPGLGLRLIYFSYDVKMKEKGDIPEGYSVSREKKERFSLILESASTNQTSMYLCASSSLRLGVNTEAFFGQGTRLTVV.

This clone ranks as medium-sized. The gene calls are TRBV5-1 and TRBJ2-7, with 12 bases lining up with TRBD2. Trimming cost V 4 bases and J 6 bases; bases outside gene matches: 8. Germline V lookup: CDR1 SGHRS, CDR2 YFSETQ. The CDR3 is 15 residues long. The CDR3 loop is CASSLPLAGGLEQYF. For the CDR3, the DNA is TGCGCCAGCAGCCTGCCACTAGCGGGAGGCCTCGAGCAGTACTTC.

The table lists this clone with many counts. This rearrangement joins TRBV30 to TRBJ1-1; D uncertain. V lost 2 bases and J 4 bases, leaving 5 bases between the germline ends. CDR1 is GTSNPN, CDR2 SVGIG, per germline (reference sequence). The CDR3 loop spans 11 amino acids. This CDR3 is CAWSWGTEAFF. CDR3 DNA: TGTGCCTGGAGTTGGGGCACTGAAGCTTTCTTT.

The sample holds many counts of this clone. The chain has TRBV18 and TRBJ2-5; no definite D call. V shed 1 base and J shed 4 bases, with 13 bases lying between them. CDR3 length: 15 residues. Germline CDR1 and CDR2: KGHSH and LQKENI. This CDR3 reads CASSPRATLLETQYF. CDR3 in DNA: TGTGCCAGCTCACCACGGGCCACCTTGTTAGAGACCCAGTACTTC.

There are many counts of this clone. The chain has TRBV11-3 and TRBJ2-7; D unclear. Per the germline V gene, CDR1 is SGHNT and CDR2 is YENEEA. The CDR3 length is 12 residues. With 8 bases removed from V and 7 bases from J, the gap between germline ends came to 15 bases. The CDR3 sequence: CASGRFEEEQYF. The DNA for the CDR3 is TGTGCCAGCGGCCGGTTCGAGGAGGAGCAGTACTTC.

There are many counts of this clone. V usage is TRBV20-1 and J usage is TRBJ1-1; D is uncertain. CDR3 size: 12 residues. Germline V gene data show CDR1 as DFQATT and CDR2 as SNEGSKA (reference sequence). The V and J ends lost 4 bases and 0 bases respectively, with 6 bases between them. The CDR3 DNA sequence: TGCAGTGCTATATACCTGAACACTGAAGCTTTCTTT. Amino acid sequence: CSAIYLNTEAFF.

This clone was detected once. The chain carries TRBV11-3 and TRBJ2-7, with 8 nucleotides matching TRBD1. The J segment lost 5 bases and the V segment lost 6 bases, leaving 6 bases of the junction unmatched. This CDR3 region has 13 residues. Germline CDR1 SGHNT, CDR2 YENEEA. Here the CDR3 reads CASRPRTGNEQYF. Here the CDR3 DNA reads TGTGCCAGCAGACCGAGGACAGGGAACGAGCAGTACTTC.

This chain uses TRBV27 with TRBJ2-3; 8 bases are a match to TRBD2. Germline V gene lookup returns CDR1 MNHEY and CDR2 SMNVEV (reference sequence). V lost 6 bases and J lost 6; bases outside the gene matches: 8. CDR3 length: 14 amino acids. CDR3: CASSPGGGLDTQYF. CDR3 sequence (DNA): TGTGCCAGCAGCCCCGGCGGGGGGCTCGATACGCAGTATTTT.

V gene TRBV30 combines with J gene TRBJ2-7, with 11 nucleotides matching TRBD2. V was pared by 4 bases and J by 4 bases, with 12 bases of the junction left unmatched. CDR1 is GTSNPN and CDR2 is SVGIG in the germline V gene (reference sequence). The CDR3 covers 16 residues. CDR3 sequence: CAWTEPTGTSGYEQYF. The CDR3 nucleotides read TGTGCCTGGACCGAACCAACCGGGACTAGCGGTTACGAGCAGTACTTC.

This clone was found many times. V gene TRBV5-4 combines with J gene TRBJ2-3, with D uncertain. The germline V gene has CDR1 SGHNT and CDR2 YYREEE (reference sequence). Between the trimmed V and J ends, which lost 0 bases and 0 bases, there was a span of 5 bases. The CDR3 runs to 14 residues. The DNA of the CDR3 is TGTGCCAGCAGCTTGGAAGTGAGCACAGATACGCAGTATTTT. This translates into CASSLEVSTDTQYF.

This clone appeared many times. V gene TRBV20-1 combines with J gene TRBJ2-3; possibly TRBD2 for D (5 bases). This CDR3 comprises 14 residues. From germline, CDR1 is DFQATT and CDR2 SNEGSKA (reference sequence). V was trimmed by 7 bases and J by 4 bases, leaving 18 bases between them. The CDR3 nucleotides read TGCAGTGAGAGCCCCAGGACTCACGCAGATACGCAGTATTTT. Translating gives CSESPRTHADTQYF.

The gene calls are TRBV10-2 and TRBJ2-7; 7 bases are shared with TRBD2. Looked up from germline, CDR1 is WSHSY and CDR2 is SAAADI. The CDR3 spans 11 residues. After removal of 7 bases from V and 4 bases from J, the junction contained 1 base not matched to a gene. In DNA form, the CDR3 reads TGCGCCAGCAAGGGAGGGTACGAGCAGTACTTC. It encodes CASKGGYEQYF.

The chain has TRBV20-1 and TRBJ2-3, with 14 bases matching TRBD2. This CDR3 has 13 amino acids. The germline CDR1 and CDR2 sequences are DFQATT and SNEGSKA (reference sequence). V dropped 6 bases and J dropped 8; count of bases not matched to a gene: 4. CDR3 loop: CSAKTSGRGTQYF. The DNA for the CDR3 is TGCAGTGCAAAGACTAGCGGGAGGGGTACGCAGTATTTT.

This clone was found many times. The genes are TRBV4-2 and TRBJ1-4, with a tentative D call TRBD1 (6 bases). The V end lost 4 bases, the J end lost 8 bases, and 20 bases lay between the germline ends. The CDR3 has 16 amino acids. Germline loops: CDR1 LGHNA, CDR2 YNFKEQ. The CDR3 sequence: CASSPNAGQGGEKLFF. The CDR3 DNA reads TGTGCCAGCAGCCCTAACGCAGGGCAAGGGGGGGAAAAACTGTTTTTT.

This clone was seen more than once but under ten times. This chain links TRBV27 with TRBJ2-1; TRBD1 matches at 7 bases. CDR1 MNHEY and CDR2 SMNVEV come from the germline V gene (reference sequence). V lost 5 bases to trimming and J lost 0 bases; unmatched junction nucleotides: 13. This CDR3 contains 18 residues. CDR3 in amino acids: CASSLPTGRRSSYNEQFF. As DNA, the CDR3 is TGTGCCAGCAGTCTGCCGACAGGGCGGAGAAGCTCCTACAATGAGCAGTTCTTC.

Many counts were recorded for this clone. The chain combines TRBV6-2 or TRBV6-3 with TRBJ1-5, with D uncertain. V dropped 2 bases and J dropped 9 bases, with 5 bases sitting between them. The CDR3 loop spans 11 amino acids. The germline V gene encodes CDR1 MNHEY and CDR2 SVGEGT. CDR3 in amino acids: CASSYPGPQHF. The CDR3, as DNA: TGTGCCAGCAGTTACCCGGGGCCCCAGCATTTT.

This clone was recorded a few times. This sequence joins TRBV6-1 and TRBJ2-7; D remains ambiguous. This CDR3 has 13 amino acids. V was shortened by 3 bases and J by 10 bases, with 16 bases between the two germline ends. Germline lookup yields CDR1 MNHNS and CDR2 SASEGT. The CDR3: CASSDQNSSDQYF. The CDR3 DNA reads as TGTGCCAGCAGTGACCAGAACTCAAGTGACCAGTACTTC.

The sample holds many counts of this clone. V and J are TRBV6-1 and TRBJ2-7, with D unresolved. The V end was cut by 6 bases, the J end by 6 bases, with 15 bases between. Germline assignment: CDR1 MNHNS and CDR2 SASEGT. CDR3 size: 13 residues. The CDR3 loop is CASSDRSRREQYF. As DNA, the CDR3 is TGTGCCAGCAGCGATAGGAGTCGCCGCGAGCAGTACTTC.

The gene calls are TRBV20-1 and TRBJ2-3; D ambiguous. This CDR3 is built from 12 residues. V gave up 5 bases and J gave up 5 bases, with 11 bases separating them. Germline loops: CDR1 DFQATT, CDR2 SNEGSKA (reference sequence). The CDR3, as DNA: TGCAGTGCTCACCGGGCTCGAGATACGCAGTATTTT. Protein: CSAHRARDTQYF.